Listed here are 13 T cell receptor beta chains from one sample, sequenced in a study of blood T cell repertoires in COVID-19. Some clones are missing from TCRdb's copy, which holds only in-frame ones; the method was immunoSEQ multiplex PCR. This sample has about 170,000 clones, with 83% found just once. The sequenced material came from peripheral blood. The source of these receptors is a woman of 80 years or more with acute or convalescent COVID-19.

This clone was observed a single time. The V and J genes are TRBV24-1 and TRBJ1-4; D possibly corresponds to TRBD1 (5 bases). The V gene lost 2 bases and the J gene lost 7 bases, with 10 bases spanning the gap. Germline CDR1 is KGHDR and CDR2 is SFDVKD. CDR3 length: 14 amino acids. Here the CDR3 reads CATSDSGRGEKLFF. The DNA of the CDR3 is TGTGCCACCAGTGATTCGGGGAGGGGTGAAAAACTGTTTTTT.

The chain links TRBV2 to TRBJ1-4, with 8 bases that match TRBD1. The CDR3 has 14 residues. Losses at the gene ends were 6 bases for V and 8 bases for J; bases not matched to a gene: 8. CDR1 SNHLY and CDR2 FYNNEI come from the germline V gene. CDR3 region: CASSQGAQEEKLFF. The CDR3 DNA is TGTGCCAGCAGCCAGGGGGCGCAAGAGGAAAAACTGTTTTTT.

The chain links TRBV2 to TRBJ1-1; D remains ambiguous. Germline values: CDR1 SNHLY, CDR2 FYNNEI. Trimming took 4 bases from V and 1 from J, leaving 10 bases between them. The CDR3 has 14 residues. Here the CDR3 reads CASSVESGNTEAFF. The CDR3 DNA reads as TGTGCCAGCAGTGTGGAAAGCGGGAACACTGAAGCTTTCTTT.

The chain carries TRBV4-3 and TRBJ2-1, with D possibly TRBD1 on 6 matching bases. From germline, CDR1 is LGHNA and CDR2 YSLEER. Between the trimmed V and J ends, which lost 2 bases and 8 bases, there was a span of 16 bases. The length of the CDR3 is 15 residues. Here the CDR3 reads CASSQSNRERDEQFF. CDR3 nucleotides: TGCGCCAGCAGCCAATCGAACAGGGAGAGGGATGAGCAGTTCTTC.

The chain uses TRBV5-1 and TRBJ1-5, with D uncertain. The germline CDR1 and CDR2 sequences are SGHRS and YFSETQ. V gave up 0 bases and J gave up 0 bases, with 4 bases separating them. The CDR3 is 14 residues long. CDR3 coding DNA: TGCGCCAGCAGCTTGGACGGTAGCAATCAGCCCCAGCATTTT. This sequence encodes CASSLDGSNQPQHF.

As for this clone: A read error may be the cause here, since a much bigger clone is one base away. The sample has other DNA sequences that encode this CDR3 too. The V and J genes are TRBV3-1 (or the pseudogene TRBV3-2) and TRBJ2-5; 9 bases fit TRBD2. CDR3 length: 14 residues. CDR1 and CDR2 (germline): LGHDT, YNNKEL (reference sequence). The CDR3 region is CARQLAGGAGTQYF. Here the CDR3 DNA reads TGCGCCCGCCAACTGGCGGGGGGGGCGGGGACCCAGTACTTC.

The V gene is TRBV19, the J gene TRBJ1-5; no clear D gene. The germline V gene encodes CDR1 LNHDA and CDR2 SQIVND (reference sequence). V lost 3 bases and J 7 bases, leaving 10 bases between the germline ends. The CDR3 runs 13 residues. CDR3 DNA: TGTGCCAGTAGTATTGGGCGACAACAGCCCCAGCATTTT. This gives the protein CASSIGRQQPQHF.

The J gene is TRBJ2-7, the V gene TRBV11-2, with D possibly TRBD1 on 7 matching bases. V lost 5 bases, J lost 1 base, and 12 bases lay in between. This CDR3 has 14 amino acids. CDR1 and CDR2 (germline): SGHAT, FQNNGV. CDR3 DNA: TGTGCCAGCAGCCCGGCAGGGGGGTCCTACGAGCAGTACTTC. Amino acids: CASSPAGGSYEQYF.

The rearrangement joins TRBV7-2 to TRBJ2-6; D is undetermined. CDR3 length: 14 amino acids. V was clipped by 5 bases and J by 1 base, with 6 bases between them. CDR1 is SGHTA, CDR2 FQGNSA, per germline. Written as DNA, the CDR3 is TGTGCCAGCAGCCGCCAGTCTGGGGCCAACGTCCTGACTTTC. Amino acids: CASSRQSGANVLTF.

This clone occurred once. CDR3: CASSLQSFGELFF. CDR3 DNA: TGCGCCAGCAGCTTACAGTCCTTCGGGGAGCTGTTTTTT. This rearrangement joins TRBV5-1 to TRBJ2-2; D uncertain. The germline gives CDR1 SGHRS, CDR2 YFSETQ. Trimming cost V 2 bases and J 7 bases, with 9 bases left between them. The CDR3 contains 13 residues.

The CDR3: CASSLGQGIYEQYF. The CDR3 nucleotides are TGTGCCAGCAGCTTAGGGCAGGGGATCTACGAGCAGTACTTC. V is TRBV7-2 and J is TRBJ2-7, with D perhaps TRBD1 (6 bases). Looked up from germline, CDR1 is SGHTA and CDR2 is FQGNSA. CDR3 size: 14 residues. Trimming took off 1 base at V and 3 bases at J, with 10 bases between the two ends. Complete variable domain (other parts from reference TRBV7-2 and TRBJ2-7): GAGVSQSPSNKVTEKGKDVELRCDPISGHTALYWYRQSLGQGLEFLIYFQGNSAPDKSGLPSDRFSAERTGGSVSTLTIQRTQQEDSAVYLCASSLGQGIYEQYFGPGTRLTVT.

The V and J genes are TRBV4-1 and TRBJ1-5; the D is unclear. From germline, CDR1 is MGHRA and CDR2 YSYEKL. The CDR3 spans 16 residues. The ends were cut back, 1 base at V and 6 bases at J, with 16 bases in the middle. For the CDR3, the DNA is TGCGCCAGCAGCCAAGCCCGGGCGGGGTTCAGTCAGCCCCAGCATTTT. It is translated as CASSQARAGFSQPQHF.

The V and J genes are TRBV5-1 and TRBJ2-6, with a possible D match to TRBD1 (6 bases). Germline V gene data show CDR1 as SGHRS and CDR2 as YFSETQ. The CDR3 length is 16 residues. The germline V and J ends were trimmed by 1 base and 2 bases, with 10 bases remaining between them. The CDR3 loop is CASSLNRDPGANVLTF. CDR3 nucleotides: TGCGCCAGCAGCTTGAACAGGGACCCTGGGGCCAACGTCCTGACTTTC.